A selection of T cell receptor beta chains follows, all from one sample in a study of T-cell reconstitution after alpha-beta-depleted transplantation in children. Using its own MiXCR run on the PCR reads, TCRdb lists one record per CDR3 protein. The repertoire has 300,000 to 350,000 distinct CDR3 sequences, roughly 17% of them found once; the top ten carry around two fifths. Sequenced here: PBMCs, mostly from graft donor cells, sampled 360 days after TCRalphabeta/CD19-depleted stem cell transplant. The receptors derive from a male patient aged 2 to 10 who had a stem cell transplant for acute lymphoblastic leukemia, so the T cells may come from the graft donor. The CDR3 runs from the conserved cysteine through the conserved F or W. A D gene is named only where the DNA matches it firmly. Only part of the rows carry a size: once, few, many, or a class if the clone is expanded.

>few|TRBD2|TRBJ2-2|TRBV3-1
CASSQRRLYSGGRNTGELFF
TGTGCCAGCAGCCAAAGGCGCCTATATTCGGGCGGGAGGAACACCGGGGAGCTGTTTTTT
>once|NA|TRBJ1-6|TRBV5-6
CASSLGGAATALHF
TGTGCCAGCAGCTTGGGGGGGGCAGCCACCGCCCTCCACTTT
>few|NA|TRBJ2-3|TRBV30
CAWTLLHPNTDTQYF
TGTGCCTGGACCCTCTTGCACCCAAACACAGATACGCAGTATTTT
>NA|TRBD1|TRBJ2-1|TRBV6-5
CASSYGQGALNEQFF
TGTGCCAGCAGTTACGGGCAGGGGGCTCTTAATGAGCAGTTCTTC
>few|NA|TRBJ2-1|TRBV28
CASSLRGVSNEQFF
TGTGCCAGCAGTTTAAGAGGGGTCTCAAATGAGCAGTTCTTC
>NA|TRBD1|TRBJ1-2|TRBV9
CASSRDSPNYGYTF
TGTGCCAGCAGTCGGGACAGCCCTAACTATGGCTACACCTTC
>NA|NA|TRBJ2-7|TRBV20-1
CSAREETGSSYEQYF
TGCAGTGCTAGAGAAGAGACAGGCAGCTCCTACGAGCAGTACTTC
>NA|TRBD2|TRBJ2-3|TRBV5-1
CASSPRGLAGVPDTQYF
TGCGCCAGCAGCCCAAGGGGACTAGCGGGAGTCCCAGATACGCAGTATTTT
>few|NA|TRBJ2-1|TRBV12-3/TRBV12-4
CASSPTGTYLYNEQFF
TGTGCCAGCAGTCCGACCGGGACCTACCTGTACAATGAGCAGTTCTTC
>few|TRBD1|TRBJ2-2|TRBV7-9
CASSTRTGKAGELFF
TGTGCCAGCAGCACGCGGACAGGGAAGGCCGGGGAGCTGTTTTTT
>few|NA|TRBJ1-1|TRBV15
CATSRTGDNTEAFF
TGTGCCACCAGCAGGACAGGCGATAACACTGAAGCTTTCTTT
>few|NA|TRBJ2-5|TRBV5-6
CASSLVRRVEQETQYF
TGTGCCAGCAGCTTGGTAAGGAGGGTGGAACAAGAGACCCAGTACTTC
>many|NA|TRBJ2-1|TRBV9
CASSVEGLSGEQFF
TGTGCCAGCAGCGTAGAGGGGTTGTCCGGTGAGCAGTTCTTC
>many|TRBD2|TRBJ2-1|TRBV29-1
CSVATSGNEQFF
TGCAGCGTCGCGACTAGCGGGAATGAGCAGTTCTTC
>NA|TRBD2|TRBJ2-3|TRBV20-1
CSATPAGRTDTQYF
TGCAGTGCTACCCCAGCGGGACGCACAGATACGCAGTATTTT
>many|NA|TRBJ2-5|TRBV12-3/TRBV12-4
CASSLWGAQETQYF
TGTGCCAGCAGTTTATGGGGGGCCCAAGAGACCCAGTACTTC
>few|NA|TRBJ2-7|TRBV7-8
CASSYPGGASPYEQYF
TGTGCCAGCAGCTACCCCGGGGGCGCGTCCCCCTACGAGCAGTACTTC
>NA|NA|TRBJ2-1|TRBV20-1
CSASELLANTNEQFF
TGCAGTGCTAGCGAACTGCTAGCGAATACTAATGAGCAGTTCTTC
>few|NA|TRBJ2-7|TRBV29-1
CSVGGGTGGNYEQYF
TGCAGCGTTGGGGGGGGGACAGGCGGCAACTACGAGCAGTACTTC
>many|NA|TRBJ2-1|TRBV5-4
CASSPGAYNEQFF
TGTGCCAGCAGCCCCGGGGCCTACAATGAGCAGTTCTTC
>few|NA|TRBJ2-1|TRBV11-2
CASTLQGYYNEQFF
TGTGCCAGCACCCTACAAGGGTACTACAATGAGCAGTTCTTC
>NA|TRBD2|TRBJ2-1|TRBV20-1
CSARDIRTSGRGNEQFF
TGCAGTGCTAGAGACATTAGGACTAGCGGGAGGGGCAATGAGCAGTTCTTC
>few|TRBD1|TRBJ2-7|TRBV10-3
CAIRPADRLSYEQYF
TGTGCCATCAGACCCGCGGACAGGCTCTCCTACGAGCAGTACTTC
>NA|NA|TRBJ2-3|TRBV4-1
CASSHIGGTDTQYF
TGCGCCAGCAGCCATATCGGGGGTACAGATACGCAGTATTTT